The 14 T cell receptor beta chains below come from one sample, sequenced in a study of blood T cell repertoires in COVID-19. Sequencing was performed with immunoSEQ multiplex PCR; in TCRdb, only in-frame clones are kept and a portion is missing. The sample records about 120,000 clones, roughly 79% being singletons. The sequenced sample was peripheral blood. Receptors were obtained from a man in his sixties or seventies with acute or convalescent COVID-19.

This clone was counted only a few times. The J gene is TRBJ1-1, the V gene TRBV6-5, with 9 positions matching TRBD1. Germline trimming cut 0 bases from V and 10 bases from J; bases unmatched to any gene: 3. Germline CDR1 MNHEY, CDR2 SVGAGI. The CDR3 length is 13 residues. The CDR3 region has the DNA TGTGCCAGCAGTTACTCACAGGGGGCGTTAGCTTTCTTT. Amino acids: CASSYSQGALAFF.

V and J are TRBV4-2 and TRBJ2-3; 10 bases line up with TRBD2. Germline V gives CDR1 LGHNA, CDR2 YNFKEQ. This CDR3 spans 16 amino acids. J was trimmed by 5 bases and V by 3 bases; bases with no gene match: 8. CDR3 in DNA: TGTGCCAGCAGCCAGTTAGCGGGGGGAGGGGAAGATACGCAGTATTTT. It codes for CASSQLAGGGEDTQYF.

The V and J genes are TRBV15 and TRBJ2-5; 10 bases line up with TRBD2. Losses at the gene ends were 3 bases for V and 4 bases for J; bases not matched to a gene: 8. CDR3 size: 16 residues. Germline values: CDR1 LNHNV, CDR2 YYDKDF (reference sequence). DNA for the CDR3: TGTGCCACCAGCAGGGGAAGCGGGGGGGCCTCAGAGACCCAGTACTTC. Translated, it gives CATSRGSGGASETQYF.

Only a few counts were recorded for this clone. The chain recombines TRBV18 with TRBJ2-1; TRBD1 aligns across 8 bases. This CDR3 has 16 amino acids. Germline assignment: CDR1 KGHSH and CDR2 LQKENI. Trimming at V came to 1 base and at J to 4 bases, leaving 6 bases not matched to a gene. CDR3 bases: TGTGCCAGCTCACCACTAGGACAGGGCAGGTACAATGAGCAGTTCTTC. Protein product: CASSPLGQGRYNEQFF.

Comments on this clone: Within the sample, other DNA sequences also encode this same CDR3. The chain has TRBV9 and TRBJ2-3; a weak D match, TRBD1 (6 bases). The CDR3 is 14 residues long. The V end lost 4 bases, the J end lost 1 base, and 10 bases lay between the germline ends. Germline CDR1 SGDLS, CDR2 YYNGEE. The CDR3 region is CASSPRTGTDTQYF. CDR3 DNA sequence: TGTGCCAGCAGCCCCCGGACAGGCACAGATACGCAGTATTTT.

V is TRBV18 and J is TRBJ1-1; D remains unclear. This CDR3 contains 15 residues. Trimming took 0 bases from V and 7 from J, leaving 15 bases between them. Germline loops: CDR1 KGHSH, CDR2 LQKENI. In DNA, the CDR3 is TGTGCCAGCTCACCACCGAGTAGGACTTATTTTGAAGCTTTCTTT. It yields the protein CASSPPSRTYFEAFF.

The chain joins TRBV18 to TRBJ1-4; 10 nucleotides align to TRBD1. Germline-derived CDR1 and CDR2 are KGHSH and LQKENI. The CDR3 runs to 13 residues. J gave up 11 bases and V 4 bases, and 4 bases lay outside the gene matches. CDR3 DNA: TGTGCCAGCTCACAAGGACAGGGGGAGAAACTGTTTTTT. Encoded protein: CASSQGQGEKLFF. Based on the CDR3 plus reference TRBV18 and TRBJ1-4, the full variable domain is NAGVMQNPRHLVRRRGQEARLRCSPMKGHSHVYWYRQLPEEGLKFMVYLQKENIIDESGMPKERFSAEFPKEGPSILRIQQVVRGDSAAYFCASSQGQGEKLFFGSGTQLSVL.

The sample holds one count of this clone. The chain is built from TRBV10-1 and TRBJ2-1; 8 bases are a match to TRBD1. This CDR3 contains 16 residues. V shed 1 base, J shed 7 bases, and the junction held 9 bases outside the gene matches. Germline CDR1 WNHNN, CDR2 SYGVQD (reference sequence). CDR3 loop: CASSEFGQGIPNEQFF. DNA of the CDR3: TGCGCCAGCAGTGAGTTCGGACAGGGAATTCCAAATGAGCAGTTCTTC.

The chain combines TRBV6-5 with TRBJ1-2; D is uncertain. CDR1 is MNHEY, CDR2 SVGAGI, per germline. This CDR3 contains 14 residues. V dropped 0 bases and J dropped 3 bases, with 8 bases sitting between them. The CDR3 nucleotides read TGTGCCAGCAGTTACTCGAGTACAGACTATGGCTACACCTTC. Its translation is CASSYSSTDYGYTF.

This rearrangement joins TRBV5-1 to TRBJ2-3; 12 positions agree with TRBD1. Germline CDR1 SGHRS, CDR2 YFSETQ. With 7 bases clipped from V and 7 bases from J, the junction kept 7 bases outside the gene matches. The CDR3 runs to 14 residues. CDR3 in amino acids: CASAGQGASYTQYF. In DNA, the CDR3 is TGCGCCAGCGCGGGACAGGGGGCGAGTTATACGCAGTATTTT.

The J gene is TRBJ1-2, the V gene TRBV4-3; D is possibly TRBD1 (6 bases). V lost 3 bases and J lost 4, with 15 bases in between. Germline V lookup: CDR1 LGHNA, CDR2 YSLEER. The CDR3 has 15 residues. This CDR3 is CASSHIGGGSYGYTF. The DNA of the CDR3 is TGCGCCAGCAGCCATATCGGGGGCGGGAGCTATGGCTACACCTTC.

This sequence joins TRBV10-2 and TRBJ1-6; a possible D gene is TRBD1 (5 bases). V was trimmed by 3 bases and J by 9 bases, leaving 12 bases between them. The germline CDR1 and CDR2 sequences are WSHSY and SAAADI. The CDR3 sequence is 14 residues long. The CDR3 region is CASSDRLGGSPLHF. Here the CDR3 DNA reads TGCGCCAGCAGTGACCGGTTGGGGGGTTCACCCCTCCACTTT.

The chain uses TRBV18 and TRBJ1-1; D gene uncertain. V was trimmed by 3 bases and J by 1 base, leaving 18 bases between them. The CDR3 runs 17 residues. Germline-derived CDR1 and CDR2 are KGHSH and LQKENI. The CDR3 region is CASSPVPLSGPNTEAFF. In nucleotides, the CDR3 is TGTGCCAGCTCACCCGTCCCCCTTAGCGGGCCGAACACTGAAGCTTTCTTT.

This chain uses TRBV3-1 (or the pseudogene TRBV3-2) with TRBJ1-1, with D hard to call. CDR3 length: 13 residues. V was clipped by 5 bases and J by 6 bases, with 13 bases between them. CDR1 LGHDT and CDR2 YNNKEL come from the germline V gene (reference sequence). DNA of the CDR3: TGTGCCAGCAGCTTCGGAGTGGGAGCTGAAGCTTTCTTT. Its protein product is CASSFGVGAEAFF.